This is a list of T cell receptor beta chains from one sample in a study of cytomegalovirus exposure and HLA in healthy donors. The data were produced by immunoSEQ multiplex PCR, yet TCRdb's version contains in-frame clones alone and is incomplete. This repertoire shows 130,000 to 150,000 clones, about 80% found once; its top ten account for around 1.7%. The source material was PBMCs. All receptors come from a young woman in good health and CMV-seronegative. CDR3s include the opening cysteine and the closing phenylalanine or tryptophan. The D gene is left open where the match is weak. The size of a clone is reported for some rows only, either as once, few or many, or as a class for expanded clones.

J gene: TRBJ1-1; V gene: TRBV29-1; D gene: TRBD1; clone size: -; CDR3 DNA: TGCAGCGCAACACAGGGGGCGCTGGGTGAAGCTTTCTTT; CDR3 protein: CSATQGALGEAFF
J gene: TRBJ1-2; V gene: TRBV27; D gene: -; clone size: few; CDR3 DNA: TGTGCCAGCAGTTTATCCCCTCGGACAGCTAACTATGGCTACACCTTC; CDR3 protein: CASSLSPRTANYGYTF
J gene: TRBJ2-7; V gene: TRBV11-2; D gene: -; clone size: -; CDR3 DNA: TGTGCCAGCAGCTTAACTGCAGCCGTCGGGTACGAGCAGTACTTC; CDR3 protein: CASSLTAAVGYEQYF
J gene: TRBJ1-6; V gene: TRBV19; D gene: -; clone size: -; CDR3 DNA: TGTGCCAGCAGGGCAGGGATAAATAATTCACCCCTCCACTTT; CDR3 protein: CASRAGINNSPLHF
J gene: TRBJ2-7; V gene: TRBV29-1; D gene: -; clone size: -; CDR3 DNA: TGCAGCGTTGGGGGCGCTTACGAGCAGTACTTC; CDR3 protein: CSVGGAYEQYF
J gene: TRBJ1-2; V gene: TRBV18; D gene: TRBD1; clone size: -; CDR3 DNA: TGTGCCAGCTCACCTATACAGGGGGTGGACACCTTC; CDR3 protein: CASSPIQGVDTF
J gene: TRBJ2-2; V gene: TRBV18; D gene: -; clone size: -; CDR3 DNA: TGTGCCAGCTCGCCGCAAAGGGGCATCACCGGGGAGCTGTTTTTT; CDR3 protein: CASSPQRGITGELFF
J gene: TRBJ1-3; V gene: TRBV7-2; D gene: -; clone size: once; CDR3 DNA: TGTGCCAGCAGCTTAGACATAACTGGAAACACCATATATTTT; CDR3 protein: CASSLDITGNTIYF
J gene: TRBJ1-1; V gene: TRBV4-3; D gene: -; clone size: -; CDR3 DNA: TGCGCCAGCAGCCAAGAGATGAACAGGAACACTGAAGCTTTCTTT; CDR3 protein: CASSQEMNRNTEAFF
J gene: TRBJ1-2; V gene: TRBV5-6; D gene: TRBD1; clone size: -; CDR3 DNA: TGTGCCAGCAGACCCGGGACAGATGAGACCTATGGCTACACCTTC; CDR3 protein: CASRPGTDETYGYTF
J gene: TRBJ2-2; V gene: TRBV19; D gene: TRBD1; clone size: once; CDR3 DNA: TGTGCCAGCCGAAGGAACAGGGGCACCGGGGAGCTGTTTTTT; CDR3 protein: CASRRNRGTGELFF
J gene: TRBJ1-6; V gene: TRBV11-2; D gene: -; clone size: -; CDR3 DNA: TGTGCCAGCAGCTTAGATCCAGTTAATAATTCACCCCTCCACTTT; CDR3 protein: CASSLDPVNNSPLHF
J gene: TRBJ2-3; V gene: TRBV5-1; D gene: -; clone size: once; CDR3 DNA: TGCGCCAGCAGCTTTAGGAGACAGGCCACAGATACGCAGTATTTT; CDR3 protein: CASSFRRQATDTQYF
J gene: TRBJ1-2; V gene: TRBV6-4; D gene: -; clone size: -; CDR3 DNA: TGTGCCAGCAGTGAAAGGGGAAGGGGTGGCTACACCTTC; CDR3 protein: CASSERGRGGYTF
J gene: TRBJ2-2; V gene: TRBV5-1; D gene: TRBD1; clone size: -; CDR3 DNA: TGCGCAAGCGCTCAGGGGGTCACCGGGGAGCTGTTTTTT; CDR3 protein: CASAQGVTGELFF
J gene: TRBJ1-4; V gene: TRBV4-1; D gene: TRBD1; clone size: -; CDR3 DNA: TGCGCCAGCAGCCTCCAGACAGGGCTCAAGGACGAAAAACTGTTTTTT; CDR3 protein: CASSLQTGLKDEKLFF
J gene: TRBJ2-5; V gene: TRBV5-1; D gene: -; clone size: once; CDR3 DNA: TGCGCCAGCAGCACGAGCGGGTCTTATCAAGAGACCCAGTACTTC; CDR3 protein: CASSTSGSYQETQYF
J gene: TRBJ1-2; V gene: TRBV5-1; D gene: TRBD1; clone size: -; CDR3 DNA: TGCGCCAGCAGCCCTGGACAGGTCCTTAACTATGGCTACACCTTC; CDR3 protein: CASSPGQVLNYGYTF
J gene: TRBJ1-5; V gene: TRBV28; D gene: -; clone size: -; CDR3 DNA: TGTGCCAGCAAGGGAGGGAGGGTGAGCAATCAGCCCCAGCATTTT; CDR3 protein: CASKGGRVSNQPQHF
J gene: TRBJ2-2; V gene: TRBV6-5; D gene: TRBD1; clone size: -; CDR3 DNA: TGTGCCAGCAGTTGGACAGGGAGTAACACCGGGGAGCTGTTTTTT; CDR3 protein: CASSWTGSNTGELFF
J gene: TRBJ2-3; V gene: TRBV7-2; D gene: -; clone size: -; CDR3 DNA: TGTGCCAGCAGCTTCGGGGGGCCCGGGTCTTCGGATACGCAGTATTTT; CDR3 protein: CASSFGGPGSSDTQYF
J gene: TRBJ2-2; V gene: TRBV9; D gene: -; clone size: -; CDR3 DNA: TGTGCCAGCAGCGTAAATCCCGCGGAAGGGAACACCGGGGAGCTGTTTTTT; CDR3 protein: CASSVNPAEGNTGELFF
J gene: TRBJ2-7; V gene: TRBV9; D gene: TRBD1; clone size: -; CDR3 DNA: TGTGCCAGCAGCGTAGAGGGACAGGGATATTACGAGCAGTACTTC; CDR3 protein: CASSVEGQGYYEQYF
J gene: TRBJ1-4; V gene: TRBV18; D gene: -; clone size: -; CDR3 DNA: TGTGCCAGCTCTCCCGGTACGGGTATTGAAAAACTGTTTTTT; CDR3 protein: CASSPGTGIEKLFF
J gene: TRBJ1-3; V gene: TRBV4-1; D gene: -; clone size: -; CDR3 DNA: TGCGCCAGCAGCCTCATCCTGGAGACCGGCCTCTCTGGAAACACCATATATTTT; CDR3 protein: CASSLILETGLSGNTIYF
J gene: TRBJ1-4; V gene: TRBV6-5; D gene: TRBD1; clone size: -; CDR3 DNA: TGTGCCAGCGGGGGACAGGCAACTAATGAAAAACTGTTTTTT; CDR3 protein: CASGGQATNEKLFF
J gene: TRBJ1-5; V gene: TRBV11-1; D gene: -; clone size: few; CDR3 DNA: TGTGCCAGCAGCAACTCGCGGGGGCAGCCCCAGCATTTT; CDR3 protein: CASSNSRGQPQHF
J gene: TRBJ1-1; V gene: TRBV4-1; D gene: -; clone size: -; CDR3 DNA: TGCGCCAGCAGCCAAGAACCGGGGGTGGATGAAGCTTTCTTT; CDR3 protein: CASSQEPGVDEAFF
J gene: TRBJ1-5; V gene: TRBV6-1; D gene: -; clone size: few; CDR3 DNA: TGTGCCAGCAGTGAAAGGAAGTCCGGCAGTGGGAGACGTCAGCCCCAGCATTTT; CDR3 protein: CASSERKSGSGRRQPQHF
J gene: TRBJ2-3; V gene: TRBV30; D gene: -; clone size: -; CDR3 DNA: TGTGCCTGGAGTGTAAAATTCGGGGATACGCAGTATTTT; CDR3 protein: CAWSVKFGDTQYF
J gene: TRBJ1-3; V gene: TRBV5-4; D gene: -; clone size: once; CDR3 DNA: TGTGCCAGCGCCGCTACGGGAGGAAACACCATATATTTT; CDR3 protein: CASAATGGNTIYF
J gene: TRBJ1-2; V gene: TRBV11-2; D gene: TRBD1; clone size: -; CDR3 DNA: TGTGCCAGCACCCTTAGCAGGGGGCGACCCTTAATCGGCTACACCTTC; CDR3 protein: CASTLSRGRPLIGYTF
J gene: TRBJ1-1; V gene: TRBV30; D gene: -; clone size: -; CDR3 DNA: TGTGCCTGGAGCAGGCGAGACACTGAAGCTTTCTTT; CDR3 protein: CAWSRRDTEAFF
J gene: TRBJ1-2; V gene: TRBV27; D gene: TRBD1; clone size: -; CDR3 DNA: TGTGCCAGCAGTGGACAGGACAGCTATGGCTACACCTTC; CDR3 protein: CASSGQDSYGYTF
J gene: TRBJ2-7; V gene: TRBV7-9; D gene: TRBD2; clone size: few; CDR3 DNA: TGTGCCAGCAGCAGAGGGACTACCCCTGGTGACGAGCAGTACTTC; CDR3 protein: CASSRGTTPGDEQYF
J gene: TRBJ2-3; V gene: TRBV19; D gene: TRBD1; clone size: -; CDR3 DNA: TGTGCCAGTAGTATAAGGGGACAGGGGGGCGATACGCAGTATTTT; CDR3 protein: CASSIRGQGGDTQYF
J gene: TRBJ2-4; V gene: TRBV25-1; D gene: TRBD1; clone size: -; CDR3 DNA: TGTGCCAGCAGTGAATATAGTGGGACAGCGGTCGCCAAAAACATTCAGTACTTC; CDR3 protein: CASSEYSGTAVAKNIQYF
J gene: TRBJ1-6; V gene: TRBV5-1; D gene: TRBD1; clone size: few; CDR3 DNA: TGCGCCAGCAGCTTGGACTGGACAGGTTTTGGATCACCCCTCCACTTT; CDR3 protein: CASSLDWTGFGSPLHF
J gene: TRBJ2-6; V gene: TRBV19; D gene: TRBD1; clone size: few; CDR3 DNA: TGTGCCAGTAGTCCGGGACAGGGTTCGTCTGGGGCCAACGTCCTGACTTTC; CDR3 protein: CASSPGQGSSGANVLTF
J gene: TRBJ1-6; V gene: TRBV7-9; D gene: -; clone size: -; CDR3 DNA: TGTGCCAGCAGGCCAGGGAATTCACCCCTCCACTTT; CDR3 protein: CASRPGNSPLHF
J gene: TRBJ1-2; V gene: TRBV19; D gene: TRBD1; clone size: once; CDR3 DNA: TGTGCCACCGCTCCAGACAGGGGCTATGGCTACACCTTC; CDR3 protein: CATAPDRGYGYTF
J gene: TRBJ2-7; V gene: TRBV10-3; D gene: TRBD1; clone size: -; CDR3 DNA: TGTGCCATCAGTGAATTGAACGGGGACAGATTAACCTACGAGCAGTACTTC; CDR3 protein: CAISELNGDRLTYEQYF
J gene: TRBJ2-7; V gene: TRBV18; D gene: TRBD1; clone size: -; CDR3 DNA: TGTGCCAGCTCAATCGACAGGGGGCCATACGAGCAGTACTTC; CDR3 protein: CASSIDRGPYEQYF
J gene: TRBJ2-6; V gene: TRBV7-3; D gene: -; clone size: -; CDR3 DNA: TGTGCCAGCCGCTCGGGAGACTCTGGGGCCAACGTCCTGACTTTC; CDR3 protein: CASRSGDSGANVLTF
J gene: TRBJ1-2; V gene: TRBV23-1; D gene: TRBD1; clone size: -; CDR3 DNA: TGCGCCAGCACCCTCGTGACCACGGAGGATTTGACAGGGTTACACTATGGCTACACCTTC; CDR3 protein: CASTLVTTEDLTGLHYGYTF
J gene: TRBJ1-1; V gene: TRBV29-1; D gene: -; clone size: few; CDR3 DNA: TGCAGCGCGACAGAGAACACTGAAGCTTTCTTT; CDR3 protein: CSATENTEAFF
J gene: TRBJ2-3; V gene: TRBV13; D gene: TRBD2; clone size: few; CDR3 DNA: TGTGCCAGCAGCGAAGAGGGGACTATTGCCGTGGATACGCAGTATTTT; CDR3 protein: CASSEEGTIAVDTQYF
J gene: TRBJ2-2; V gene: TRBV28; D gene: -; clone size: once; CDR3 DNA: TGTGCCAGCAGTTTCCGGACCGGGGAGCTGTTTTTT; CDR3 protein: CASSFRTGELFF
J gene: TRBJ1-1; V gene: TRBV14; D gene: -; clone size: -; CDR3 DNA: TGTGCCAGCAGCCAAGACAGGTCGATGAACACTGAAGCTTTCTTT; CDR3 protein: CASSQDRSMNTEAFF
J gene: TRBJ2-5; V gene: TRBV5-1; D gene: -; clone size: once; CDR3 DNA: TGCGCCAGCAGCGCAGGGGGAGGTCTAACAGGACAAGAGACCCAGTACTTC; CDR3 protein: CASSAGGGLTGQETQYF
J gene: TRBJ1-3; V gene: TRBV6-1; D gene: -; clone size: -; CDR3 DNA: TGTGCCAGCAGTGAAACTACGGTGGCAGCTGGAAACACCATATATTTT; CDR3 protein: CASSETTVAAGNTIYF